These 27 T cell receptor beta chains were all obtained from the same sample, sequenced in a study of graft-versus-host responses after intestinal transplantation. Repertoires were generated with immunoSEQ multiplex PCR, while TCRdb's copy carries only in-frame clones and drops some. The data hold 89,000 or so clones, with approximately 80% observed a single time. These receptors lack a known antigen. This specimen was unstimulated CD4+ T cells sorted from spleen or lymph node cells, taken before intestinal transplant. The receptor set was obtained from a human donor who received an intestinal transplant.

In this sample, this clone turned up once. The CDR3 is CASSYSEETPQYF. The CDR3 nucleotides read TGTGCCAGCAGTTACTCGGAGGAGACACCCCAGTACTTC. The chain carries TRBV6-5 and TRBJ2-5; D is possibly TRBD2 (5 bases). Trimming took off 0 bases at V and 9 bases at J, with 11 bases between the two ends. Looked up from germline, CDR1 is MNHEY and CDR2 is SVGAGI. The CDR3 is made up of 13 amino acids.

The chain carries TRBV29-1 and TRBJ1-1, with D perhaps matching TRBD1 (6 bases). From germline, CDR1 is SQVTM and CDR2 ANQGSEA. Trimming stripped 4 bases from V and 10 bases from J, with 25 bases between. The CDR3 totals 15 residues. CDR3: CSVGIPTGEAITAFF. The CDR3 DNA reads TGCAGCGTTGGAATCCCGACAGGTGAGGCGATCACAGCTTTCTTT.

The chain carries TRBV5-1 and TRBJ2-5; 10 bases agree with TRBD2. The CDR3 totals 14 residues. Germline V gene lookup returns CDR1 SGHRS and CDR2 YFSETQ. V lost 5 bases, J lost 2 bases, and 3 bases stayed unmatched. CDR3 DNA: TGCGCCAGCAGAAGCGGGGGGGCACAAGAGACCCAGTACTTC. It codes for CASRSGGAQETQYF.

CDR3: CASSLGRGAEAFF. In DNA, the CDR3 is TGTGCCAGCAGCTTGGGCAGGGGGGCTGAAGCTTTCTTT. The chain links TRBV5-5 to TRBJ1-1; 7 bases are shared with TRBD1. This CDR3 comprises 13 residues. After removal of 0 bases from V and 6 bases from J, the junction contained 2 bases not matched to a gene. Germline loops: CDR1 SGHKS, CDR2 YYEKEE (reference sequence).

This clone was observed a few times. The chain uses TRBV5-4 and TRBJ2-7; D might be TRBD1 (6 bases). The V and J ends lost 4 bases and 2 bases respectively, with 10 bases between them. The CDR3 length is 13 residues. The germline CDR1 and CDR2 sequences are SGHNT and YYREEE (reference sequence). DNA of the CDR3: TGTGCCAGCAGCCCGGACAGCCCCTACGAGCAGTACTTC. Its translation is CASSPDSPYEQYF.

The gene calls are TRBV4-2 and TRBJ1-4, with TRBD1 as a possible D gene (5 bases). The CDR3 sequence is 15 residues long. Germline V gene sequence: CDR1 LGHNA, CDR2 YNFKEQ. V was clipped by 3 bases and J by 5 bases, with 13 bases between them. The CDR3, as DNA: TGTGCCAGCAGCCAGTCAGGGACTTACAATGAAAAACTGTTTTTT. Protein: CASSQSGTYNEKLFF.

This clone was seen a few times. The chain joins TRBV6-5 to TRBJ2-3; D is unresolved. Germline V gives CDR1 MNHEY, CDR2 SVGAGI. CDR3 length: 16 residues. The V end lost 4 bases, the J end lost 6 bases, and 20 bases lay between the germline ends. The CDR3 spells CASSSPGAYPADTQYF. CDR3 DNA: TGTGCCAGCAGTTCCCCTGGTGCCTACCCCGCGGATACGCAGTATTTT.

The CDR3 DNA reads TGCGCCAGCAGCCTATCGCAAGGGAGCTCCTATAATTCACCCCTCCACTTT. It yields the protein CASSLSQGSSYNSPLHF. This chain links TRBV5-1 with TRBJ1-6; D is unresolved. The CDR3 consists of 17 residues. Trimming shortened V by 4 bases and J by 0 bases, and 14 bases separated the two germline ends. Germline CDR1 is SGHRS and CDR2 is YFSETQ.

This chain links TRBV7-2 with TRBJ2-2; D unresolved. The CDR3 loop spans 12 amino acids. The ends were cut back, 3 bases at V and 6 bases at J, with 5 bases in the middle. Per the germline V gene, CDR1 is SGHTA and CDR2 is FQGNSA. As DNA, the CDR3 is TGTGCCAGCAGCTTCATTGCCGGGGAGCTGTTTTTT. It codes for CASSFIAGELFF.

The chain employs TRBV7-3 and TRBJ2-3, with 11 bases lining up with TRBD2. The germline gives CDR1 SGHTA, CDR2 FQGTGA. The V gene end was trimmed by 1 base and the J gene end by 11 bases; junction bases not matched to a gene: 2. The CDR3 runs to 13 residues. The CDR3 coding sequence is TGTGCCAGCAGCTTAATGGGACTAGCGGAGCAGTATTTT. Its translation: CASSLMGLAEQYF. Complete variable domain (other parts from reference TRBV7-3 and TRBJ2-3): GAGVSQTPSNKVTEKGKYVELRCDPISGHTALYWYRQSLGQGPEFLIYFQGTGAADDSGLPNDRFFAVRPEGSVSTLKIQRTERGDSAVYLCASSLMGLAEQYFGPGTRLTVL.

The J gene is TRBJ1-5, the V gene TRBV5-5, with a weak D call TRBD1 (5 bases). There are 15 residues in the CDR3. The germline CDR1 and CDR2 sequences are SGHKS and YYEKEE (reference sequence). Trimming took 4 bases from V and 0 from J, leaving 11 bases between them. For the CDR3, the DNA is TGTGCCAGCAGCGAGGGACTACTTAGCAATCAGCCCCAGCATTTT. It translates to CASSEGLLSNQPQHF.

The genes are TRBV7-3 and TRBJ2-1, with 12 bases that match TRBD2. This CDR3 region has 14 residues. CDR1 SGHTA and CDR2 FQGTGA come from the germline V gene. J lost 9 bases, V lost 5 bases, and 5 bases had no gene match. CDR3 region: CASSPGLAGSEQFF. The CDR3 DNA is TGTGCCAGCAGCCCGGGACTAGCGGGCAGTGAGCAGTTCTTC.

Of note for this clone: Sequence at one end of the junction differs from germline and may be a read error. The V and J genes are TRBV15 and TRBJ2-7; TRBD1 agrees at 7 bases. The CDR3 has 13 amino acids. Looked up from germline, CDR1 is LNHNV and CDR2 is YYDKDF (reference sequence). As DNA, the CDR3 is TGTGCCACCAGCAGAGATCCGGAAGACAGGGTGAACTTC. Protein sequence: CATSRDPEDRVNF. Full variable domain (remainder filled in from reference TRBV15 and TRBJ2-7): DAMVIQNPRYQVTQFGKPVTLSCSQTLNHNVMYWYQQKSSQAPKLLFHYYDKDFNNEADTPDNFQSRRPNTSFCFLDIRSPGLGDTAMYLCATSRDPEDRVNFGPGTRLTVT.

Worth noting for this clone: Other nucleotide sequences in the sample specify the same CDR3. The gene calls are TRBV18 and TRBJ2-3; TRBD2 might be the D (5 bases). The CDR3 spans 14 residues. The V end was cut by 2 bases, the J end by 2 bases, with 8 bases between. Germline V gene lookup returns CDR1 KGHSH and CDR2 LQKENI. The CDR3 protein is CASSPSGLTDTQYF. CDR3 nucleotides: TGTGCCAGCTCACCAAGCGGCCTCACAGATACGCAGTATTTT.

The rearrangement uses TRBV5-1 and TRBJ1-6; D gene uncertain. The length of the CDR3 is 14 residues. Per germline, CDR1 SGHRS and CDR2 YFSETQ. The V gene lost 2 bases and the J gene lost 5 bases, with 8 bases spanning the gap. The CDR3: CASSFDMDNSPLHF. In DNA, the CDR3 is TGCGCCAGCAGCTTTGACATGGATAATTCACCCCTCCACTTT.

This chain joins TRBV28 and TRBJ1-4; D possibly corresponds to TRBD1 (5 bases). Germline values: CDR1 MDHEN, CDR2 SYDVKM. V lost 5 bases and J 6 bases, leaving 13 bases between the germline ends. The CDR3 extends over 14 amino acids. For the CDR3, the DNA is TGTGCCAGCAGTATCAGGGTATTGGATGAAAAACTGTTTTTT. This sequence encodes CASSIRVLDEKLFF.

The chain recombines TRBV6-6 with TRBJ2-7; no definite D call. Looked up from germline, CDR1 is MNHNY and CDR2 is SVGAGI (reference sequence). V was pared by 6 bases and J by 3 bases, with 15 bases between. The CDR3 is made up of 14 amino acids. The CDR3 here is CASSIHDIYYEQYF. The CDR3 DNA reads as TGTGCCAGCAGCATTCACGACATATACTACGAGCAGTACTTC.

This sequence joins TRBV9 and TRBJ2-1; tentatively, D is TRBD2 (5 bases). With 0 bases removed from V and 4 bases from J, the gap between germline ends came to 11 bases. CDR1 is SGDLS and CDR2 is YYNGEE in the germline V gene. The CDR3 runs to 15 residues. CDR3 DNA sequence: TGTGCCAGCAGCGTAGACGGGGTTGGGTACAATGAGCAGTTCTTC. Encoded protein: CASSVDGVGYNEQFF.

The CDR3 protein is CASSPWRERTGELFF. In DNA form, the CDR3 reads TGTGCCAGCAGCCCCTGGCGGGAGCGAACCGGGGAGCTGTTTTTT. The J gene is TRBJ2-2, the V gene TRBV5-6; 7 nucleotides align to TRBD2. This CDR3 is 15 amino acids long. Trimming at V came to 4 bases and at J to 5 bases, leaving 8 bases not matched to a gene. Per germline, CDR1 SGHDT and CDR2 YYEEEE.

This rearrangement joins TRBV19 to TRBJ2-2; 10 nucleotides line up with TRBD2. The CDR3 is made up of 16 amino acids. V trimming: 6 bases; J trimming: 7 bases; junction bases outside the gene matches: 11. In germline, CDR1 is LNHDA, CDR2 SQIVND (reference sequence). Written as DNA, the CDR3 is TGTGCCAGTAGCCCCCAAGCGGGGGGGCGTGTCGGGGAGCTGTTTTTT. Its translation: CASSPQAGGRVGELFF.

The rearrangement links TRBV28 to TRBJ1-1; the D gene is possibly TRBD1 (5 bases). V lost 7 bases to trimming and J lost 5 bases, with 17 bases between them. The CDR3 extends over 14 amino acids. Germline V gives CDR1 MDHEN, CDR2 SYDVKM. CDR3 DNA: TGTGCCAGCACCCCGGGGGGGTTAATTACTGAAGCTTTCTTT. As protein: CASTPGGLITEAFF.

The genes are TRBV28 and TRBJ1-5; 8 positions match TRBD1. Germline CDR1 and CDR2: MDHEN and SYDVKM. V was clipped by 8 bases and J by 7 bases; unmatched bases: 7. There are 13 residues in the CDR3. The CDR3 coding sequence is TGTGCCAGCCGGGGGCAGGGGGCGCAGCCCCAGCATTTT. Amino acid sequence: CASRGQGAQPQHF.

In this sample, this clone turned up once. The chain recombines TRBV5-6 with TRBJ1-2; a possible D gene is TRBD1 (6 bases). V lost 1 base, J lost 2 bases, and 12 bases lay in between. This CDR3 contains 15 residues. Germline CDR1 and CDR2: SGHDT and YYEEEE. The DNA of the CDR3 is TGTGCCAGCAGCTTGATGGGGGCTAGGAACTATGGCTACACCTTC. Protein sequence: CASSLMGARNYGYTF.

V is TRBV29-1 and J is TRBJ2-3; 7 bases are a match to TRBD2. Germline V lookup: CDR1 SQVTM, CDR2 ANQGSEA. V shed 7 bases, J shed 6 bases, and the junction held 10 bases outside the gene matches. CDR3 length equals 13 residues. CDR3 sequence: CSGGEGAGDTQYF. The CDR3, as DNA: TGCAGCGGGGGGGAGGGAGCGGGGGATACGCAGTATTTT.

The chain carries TRBV7-8 and TRBJ1-1; no clear D gene. V lost 5 bases to trimming and J lost 1 base, with 14 bases between them. The CDR3 sequence is 15 residues long. CDR1 and CDR2 (germline): SGHVS, FQNEAQ. The CDR3 DNA is TGTGCCAGCAGCCCTCTGAGGGTAGGGAACACTGAAGCTTTCTTT. Translated, it gives CASSPLRVGNTEAFF. Variable domain in full (rest from reference TRBV7-8 and TRBJ1-1): GAGVSQSPRYKVAKRGQDVALRCDPISGHVSLFWYQQALGQGPEFLTYFQNEAQLDKSGLPSDRFFAERPEGSVSTLKIQRTQQEDSAVYLCASSPLRVGNTEAFFGQGTRLTVV.

The V gene is TRBV13, the J gene TRBJ1-1; weak D call: TRBD1 (6 bases). The CDR3 extends over 17 amino acids. Germline CDR1 PRHDT, CDR2 FYEKMQ (reference sequence). V lost 5 bases and J 5 bases, leaving 24 bases between the germline ends. CDR3: CASSQAPVQGWDTEAFF. CDR3 coding DNA: TGTGCCAGCAGCCAGGCTCCTGTACAGGGATGGGATACTGAAGCTTTCTTT.

CDR3 protein: CAISERSQGGTEAFF. CDR3 in DNA: TGTGCCATCAGTGAGCGTAGTCAGGGGGGCACTGAAGCTTTCTTT. The chain couples TRBV10-3 to TRBJ1-1, with 7 bases aligning to TRBD1. The ends lost 2 bases at V and 4 bases at J; junction bases unmatched: 7. This CDR3 spans 15 amino acids. Germline V gene lookup returns CDR1 ENHRY and CDR2 SYGVKD.